Given below is one TCR beta chain in context. Its cognate antigen has yet to be identified. No quality values exist for individual bases; no much larger clone is one base distant. This specimen belongs to a study of response to subunit inactivated influenza vaccine (dated 2018 in TCRdb). About the study as a whole: The study used deep quantitative T cell receptor repertoire profiling to track responses to a trivalent subunit inactivated influenza vaccine.

What the authors observed across the whole study: The authors suggested that each seasonal influenza vaccination may recruit only a limited number of new T cells.

Libraries came from RT-PCR. Sequenced on an Illumina HiSeq 2500. TCRdb passed the public sequencing reads through fastp at Q25 and MiXCR, retaining productive beta sequences. Rows are combined by CDR3 protein, so each entry shows the most common genes and DNA. This sample gives hundreds of thousands of distinct CDR3 sequences in total; around 11% of them show up just once. The ten largest account for more than 9.5% of the sample. Trimmed from V: 5 bases; trimmed from J: 0 bases; junction bases lacking a gene match: 6. Spanning cysteine to phenylalanine, the CDR3 consists of 16 amino acids. Of the read, only the CDR3 DNA is kept; its 48 bases are in frame from base 1. In the germline V gene, CDR1 corresponds to MDHEN and CDR2 to SYDVKM. These same data were also listed under a study on T cells expressing NK-cell markers. The second study's authors report: The TCR beta cDNA libraries were made using 5'RACE template switching, a step that added both a universal primer site and unique molecular identifiers. In sorted CD3+CD56+NKG2C+, CD3+CD56+NKG2C- and CD3+CD56-NKG2C+ T-cell subsets from 8 or 9 donors, TCR beta-chain repertoires were profiled. Among the eight sequenced donors, seven were HCMV-seropositive and one was HCMV-seronegative. In several experiments an anti-gammadeltaTCR antibody was added to restrict sorting to alphabetaTCR-expressing T cells. In about six donors, the dominant CD3+CD56+NKG2C+ clonotypes were found to rank among the top 10 CD8+ clonotypes and to make up about 1.0-8% of CD8+ T cells. Those dominant clonotypes were again the most abundant among CD3+CD56-NKG2C+ cells in several donors, at roughly 28.3-65%. Whether the expanded NKG2C-expressing T cell clones were specific for HCMV antigens remained unclear. All eight donors whose samples were sequenced were randomly selected healthy volunteers, three of them men and five women. HCMV serostatus was determined by detecting HCMV-specific IgG in serum with a commercial ELISA kit. Ficoll density gradient centrifugation was used to isolate peripheral blood mononuclear cells from blood. For five or six donors, unsorted PBMC were also used to sequence bulk peripheral blood T-cell repertoires. cDNA synthesis was primed from the TCR beta constant segment and was followed by two successive PCR amplification steps. The libraries were sequenced on Illumina HiSeq 2000/2500, MiSeq or NextSeq, producing 2 x 150 bp reads. MIGEC was used to demultiplex reads and group reads by UMI, and MiTCR was used to assemble and quantify clonotypes. To exclude erroneous sequences, any TCR cDNA sequence not supported by at least two reads was discarded. The tcR package was used for downstream repertoire analysis, and clonotypes were matched across fractions by CDR3 nucleotide sequence plus V segment. Antigen specificity was annotated against VDJdb with VDJmatch, allowing one amino acid substitution in CDR3.

The TCR was taken from a man in his forties or fifties who received an inactivated influenza vaccine. Donor details come from another sample of the same person, matched by shared clones. The sample here was PBMCs from blood, taken on the day of vaccination. Recombination joined TRBV28 with TRBJ2-1, and 8 junctional nucleotides match TRBD1. The CDR3 has the sequence CASSTPGGSSYNEQFF. The bases read TGTGCCAGCAGTACCCCAGGGGGCAGCTCCTACAATGAGCAGTTCTTC.